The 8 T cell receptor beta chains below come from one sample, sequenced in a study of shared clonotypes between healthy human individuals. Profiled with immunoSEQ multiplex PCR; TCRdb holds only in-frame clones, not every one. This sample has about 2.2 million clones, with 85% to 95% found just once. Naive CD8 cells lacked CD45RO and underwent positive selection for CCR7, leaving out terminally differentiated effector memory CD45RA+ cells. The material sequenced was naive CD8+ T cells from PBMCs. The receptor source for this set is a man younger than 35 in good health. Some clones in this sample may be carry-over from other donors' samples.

This CDR3 reads CASSLAGPEGVDEQFF. The CDR3 DNA reads TGTGCCAGCAGTCTAGCGGGCCCAGAAGGGGTCGATGAGCAGTTCTTC. This sequence joins TRBV28 and TRBJ2-1; 8 bases map to TRBD2. Losses at the gene ends were 5 bases for V and 8 bases for J; bases not matched to a gene: 14. In germline, CDR1 is MDHEN, CDR2 SYDVKM. The CDR3 totals 16 residues.

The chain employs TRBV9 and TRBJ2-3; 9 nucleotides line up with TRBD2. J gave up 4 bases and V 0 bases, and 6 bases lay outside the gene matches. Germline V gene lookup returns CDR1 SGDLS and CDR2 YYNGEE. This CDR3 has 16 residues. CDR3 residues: CASSVVGGRASDTQYF. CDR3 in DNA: TGTGCCAGCAGCGTAGTGGGCGGGAGGGCCTCAGATACGCAGTATTTT.

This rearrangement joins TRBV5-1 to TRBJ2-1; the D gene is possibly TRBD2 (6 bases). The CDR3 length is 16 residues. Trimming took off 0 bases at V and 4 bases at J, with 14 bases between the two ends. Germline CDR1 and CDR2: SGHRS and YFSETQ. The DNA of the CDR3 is TGCGCCAGCAGCTTGGGACTAATGGAGGGGTACAATGAGCAGTTCTTC. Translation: CASSLGLMEGYNEQFF.

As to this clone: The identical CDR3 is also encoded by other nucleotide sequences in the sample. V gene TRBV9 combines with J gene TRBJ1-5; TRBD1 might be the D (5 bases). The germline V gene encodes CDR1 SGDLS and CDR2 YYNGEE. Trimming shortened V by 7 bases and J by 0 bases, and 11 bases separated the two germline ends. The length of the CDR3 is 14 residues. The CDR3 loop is CASSTGDSNQPQHF. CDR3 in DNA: TGTGCCAGCTCGACGGGGGATAGCAATCAGCCCCAGCATTTT.

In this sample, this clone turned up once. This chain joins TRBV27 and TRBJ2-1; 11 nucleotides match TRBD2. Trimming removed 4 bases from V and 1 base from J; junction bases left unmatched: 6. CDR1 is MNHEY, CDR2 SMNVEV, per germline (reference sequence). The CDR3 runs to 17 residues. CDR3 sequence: CASSSATSGRSYNEQFF. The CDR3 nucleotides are TGTGCCAGCAGTTCCGCTACTAGCGGGAGATCCTACAATGAGCAGTTCTTC.

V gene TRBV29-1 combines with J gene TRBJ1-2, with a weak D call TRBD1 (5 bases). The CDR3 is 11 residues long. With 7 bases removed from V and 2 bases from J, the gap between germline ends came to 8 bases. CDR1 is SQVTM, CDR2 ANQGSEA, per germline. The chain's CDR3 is CSAAGNYGYTF. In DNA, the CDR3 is TGCAGCGCCGCAGGGAACTATGGCTACACCTTC.

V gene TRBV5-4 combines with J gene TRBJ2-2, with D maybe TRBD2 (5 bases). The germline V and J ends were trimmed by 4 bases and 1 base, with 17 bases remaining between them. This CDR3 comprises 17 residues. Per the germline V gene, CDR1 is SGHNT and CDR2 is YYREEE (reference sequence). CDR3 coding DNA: TGTGCCAGCAGCATATTACCGGGAACTCAGAACACCGGGGAGCTGTTTTTT. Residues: CASSILPGTQNTGELFF.

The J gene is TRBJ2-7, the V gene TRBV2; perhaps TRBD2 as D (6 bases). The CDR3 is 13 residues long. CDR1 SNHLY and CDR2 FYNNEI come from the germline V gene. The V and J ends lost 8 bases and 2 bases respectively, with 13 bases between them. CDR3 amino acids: CASGWPGAYEQYF. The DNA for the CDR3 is TGTGCCAGCGGTTGGCCGGGAGCCTACGAGCAGTACTTC.